This TCR beta chain was recovered during a study of T cells in Graves' hyperthyroidism and ophthalmopathy. Study-wide context: Before treatment of any kind, peripheral blood was taken at initial diagnosis. Notes on the study in general: Ophthalmopathy cases were set apart from stable hyperthyroidism by a 13 V-J model.

From RNA transcripts, TCR beta CDR3 regions were amplified. Carried out on the TCR CDR3, a first-round RT-PCR used the HTBI primer set. TCRdb redid the calling of the multiplex PCR reads with MiXCR, one entry per CDR3 protein. This sample yields more than 150,000 distinct CDR3 sequences, of which approximately 15% are seen a single time; around 29% belongs to the top ten. Exclusion criteria comprised uncontrolled infection, other autoimmune disease, pregnancy or lactation. This CDR3 has 14 amino acids. CDR1 and CDR2 (germline): SNHLY, FYNNEI. With 6 bases removed from V and 0 bases from J, the gap between germline ends came to 11 bases. Notes on this clonotype: The antigen is undetermined.

Sequencing input: blood. The TCR comes from a woman aged 50 to 60 with Graves' hyperthyroidism. J is TRBJ1-1 and V is TRBV2, with no clear D. The CDR3 protein is CASRLRRMNTEAFF. For the CDR3, the DNA is TGTGCCAGCAGGCTCAGGCGTATGAACACTGAAGCTTTCTTT.